This T cell receptor beta chain was identified in a study of cytomegalovirus exposure and HLA in healthy donors. Study-wide results and limits: In most subjects, TCR beta sequences reportedly gave accurate predictions of HLA-A and HLA-B alleles.

The PCR ran on 60 Vbeta and 13 Jbeta primers. Profiling relied on immunoSEQ multiplex PCR, and the TCRdb table lists in-frame clones only, not all of them. The sample lists 150,000 to 200,000 clones, 77% occurring once. The CDR3 has 15 amino acids. Trimming cost V 0 bases and J 2 bases, with 9 bases left between them. Germline lookup yields CDR1 SGHRS and CDR2 YFSETQ. In the case of this clone: As yet, its antigen is unknown.

This chain connects TRBV5-1 to TRBJ1-5; possible D gene TRBD1, 6 bases. Sequenced material: PBMCs. The source is a man between 18 and 35 years old in good health and CMV-seronegative. CDR3 loop: CASSLDGQRNQPQHF. DNA of the CDR3: TGCGCCAGCAGCTTGGATGGACAGCGCAATCAGCCCCAGCATTTT.